What follows are 20 T cell receptor beta chains derived from one specimen sequenced in a study of beta chain features in type 1 diabetes. The study reverse transcribed the entire isolated RNA, so it sequenced expressed TCRB transcripts. This table comes from immunoSEQ multiplex PCR, and its TCRdb copy is limited to in-frame clones, with some not included. The table has 600,000 to 750,000 clones, around an eighth seen once; the top ten hold over 0.1%. Regarding the study as a whole: For Type 1 diabetes patients, all four CD4+ subsets carried TCRB CDR3s that were moderately but significantly shorter.

These receptors lack a known antigen. Sequenced sample: naive CD4+ T cells from blood. Receptor source: a man aged 25 to 45 with type 1 diabetes.

V gene TRBV4-3 combines with J gene TRBJ2-3; TRBD1 agrees at 7 bases. CDR3 length equals 16 residues. Germline CDR1 reads LGHNA; CDR2 reads YSLEER. The V and J ends lost 2 bases and 1 base, in that order; junction bases with no gene match: 6. The CDR3 coding sequence is TGCGCCAGCAGCCAAACACCGGGACAGCGCACAGATACGCAGTATTTT. Protein: CASSQTPGQRTDTQYF.

This clone was recorded a few times. This chain connects TRBV28 to TRBJ2-7; D not certain. This CDR3 has 15 amino acids. Germline V CDR1 and CDR2: MDHEN, SYDVKM. The V end lost 2 bases, the J end lost 2 bases, and 13 bases lay between the germline ends. CDR3 sequence reads: CASSLNNPVPYEQYF. As DNA, the CDR3 is TGTGCCAGCAGTTTAAATAACCCTGTCCCCTACGAGCAGTACTTC.

This chain joins TRBV6-6 and TRBJ1-4, with D maybe TRBD1 (6 bases). V was trimmed by 8 bases and J by 5 bases, leaving 18 bases between them. CDR3 length: 15 residues. From germline, CDR1 is MNHNY and CDR2 SVGAGI (reference sequence). Here the CDR3 DNA reads TGTGCCAGCGCCAAAGGGGAGGGGGGGAATGAAAAACTGTTTTTT. Translated: CASAKGEGGNEKLFF.

The chain recombines TRBV14 with TRBJ2-5; D is tentatively TRBD1 or TRBD2 (6 bases each). Per germline, CDR1 SGHDN and CDR2 FVKESK. This CDR3 has 16 residues. V shed 0 bases and J shed 4 bases, with 15 bases lying between them. The CDR3 DNA reads TGTGCCAGCAGCCAAGAGTGGGGGGCGGAAGGAGAGACCCAGTACTTC. This translates into CASSQEWGAEGETQYF.

The chain couples TRBV7-2 to TRBJ2-5, with 7 bases aligning to TRBD2. The junction had 9 bases not matched to a gene; V was cut back by 3 bases and J by 2 bases. This CDR3 is built from 16 residues. Looked up from germline, CDR1 is SGHTA and CDR2 is FQGNSA. This chain's CDR3 is CASSLGSGLTQETQYF. As DNA, the CDR3 is TGTGCCAGCAGCTTGGGTTCGGGACTAACACAAGAGACCCAGTACTTC. Full variable domain (missing parts from reference TRBV7-2 and TRBJ2-5): GAGVSQSPSNKVTEKGKDVELRCDPISGHTALYWYRQSLGQGLEFLIYFQGNSAPDKSGLPSDRFSAERTGGSVSTLTIQRTQQEDSAVYLCASSLGSGLTQETQYFGPGTRLLVL.

This clone showed up just a few times. The gene calls are TRBV4-2 and TRBJ1-6, with D unclear. The germline gives CDR1 LGHNA, CDR2 YNFKEQ. V lost 1 base and J lost 0, with 7 bases in between. This CDR3 has 16 amino acids. CDR3 amino acids: CASSQGRGSYNSPLHF. The CDR3 region has the DNA TGTGCCAGCAGCCAAGGGCGGGGCTCCTATAATTCACCCCTCCACTTT.

This clone was counted a few times. The genes are TRBV4-2 and TRBJ1-4; maybe TRBD1 (6 bases). CDR1 and CDR2 from the germline V gene are LGHNA and YNFKEQ. The CDR3 sequence is 15 residues long. Trimming pared 0 bases from V and 5 bases from J, leaving 10 bases between. The CDR3 loop reads CASSQEGGGNEKLFF. CDR3 DNA: TGTGCCAGCAGCCAAGAGGGAGGGGGGAATGAAAAACTGTTTTTT.

V is TRBV4-2 and J is TRBJ2-3, with D unresolved. The CDR3 consists of 15 residues. V was trimmed by 2 bases and J by 8 bases, leaving 17 bases between them. CDR1 and CDR2 from the germline V gene are LGHNA and YNFKEQ. The CDR3 coding sequence is TGTGCCAGCAGCCAAATATCGGACCGATCCGTTACGCAGTATTTT. This sequence encodes CASSQISDRSVTQYF.

The chain joins TRBV9 to TRBJ2-5; D perhaps matches TRBD1 (5 bases). Looked up from germline, CDR1 is SGDLS and CDR2 is YYNGEE. The CDR3 sequence is 15 residues long. V dropped 4 bases and J dropped 4 bases, with 17 bases sitting between them. In nucleotides, the CDR3 is TGTGCCAGCAGCCTTCGATCAGGGCAAGTAGAGACCCAGTACTTC. As protein: CASSLRSGQVETQYF.

This clone has a handful of counts. The CDR3 sequence is CASSLFQGPDTQYF. In DNA, the CDR3 is TGTGCCAGCAGTTTATTTCAGGGACCAGATACGCAGTATTTT. V is TRBV27 and J is TRBJ2-3; either TRBD1 or TRBD2 may fit D (5 bases each). The CDR3 totals 14 residues. Germline CDR1 and CDR2: MNHEY and SMNVEV (reference sequence). V dropped 1 base and J dropped 4 bases, with 9 bases sitting between them.

This clone was observed a handful of times. This chain joins TRBV29-1 and TRBJ2-7; 10 positions match TRBD2. The CDR3 contains 14 residues. Per germline, CDR1 SQVTM and CDR2 ANQGSEA. V shed 4 bases and J 5 bases; nucleotides not matched to a gene: 8. The CDR3 loop is CSVGGTSGDHEQYF. CDR3 DNA: TGCAGCGTTGGAGGAACTAGCGGGGACCACGAGCAGTACTTC.

This clone has more than one count but fewer than ten. The same CDR3 can be traced to other DNA sequences in this sample. The chain joins TRBV9 to TRBJ2-5; TRBD2 aligns across 12 bases. The CDR3 is made up of 16 amino acids. The germline gives CDR1 SGDLS, CDR2 YYNGEE. The trim removed 0 bases at V and 2 bases at J, leaving 2 bases unmatched. The CDR3 nucleotides are TGTGCCAGCAGCGTAGCCGGGACTAGCGGGCAAGAGACCCAGTACTTC. Residues: CASSVAGTSGQETQYF. Using reference TRBV9 and TRBJ2-5 for the parts outside the CDR3, the full variable domain is DSGVTQTPKHLITATGQRVTLRCSPRSGDLSVYWYQQSLDQGLQFLIQYYNGEERAKGNILERFSAQQFPDLHSELNLSSLELGDSALYFCASSVAGTSGQETQYFGPGTRLLVL.

This chain connects TRBV7-9 to TRBJ2-7; D tentatively reads TRBD1 or TRBD2 (5 bases each). Trimming took 5 bases from V and 0 from J, leaving 20 bases between them. From germline, CDR1 is SEHNR and CDR2 FQNEAQ (reference sequence). The CDR3 loop spans 17 amino acids. The CDR3 sequence is CASSPKGWDPGSYEQYF. In nucleotides, the CDR3 is TGTGCCAGCAGCCCCAAGGGCTGGGACCCCGGCTCCTACGAGCAGTACTTC.

There are a few counts of this clone. Other nucleotide sequences in the sample specify the same CDR3. V gene TRBV6-5 combines with J gene TRBJ2-7; 7 bases map to TRBD1. The CDR3 contains 14 residues. V was clipped by 6 bases and J by 0 bases; unmatched bases: 5. In germline, CDR1 is MNHEY, CDR2 SVGAGI. The CDR3 DNA sequence: TGTGCCAGCAGCCGACAGGGAAGCTCCTACGAGCAGTACTTC. As protein: CASSRQGSSYEQYF.

The gene calls are TRBV30 and TRBJ2-2; 7 bases are a match to TRBD2. The CDR3 sequence is 14 residues long. Germline CDR1 reads GTSNPN; CDR2 reads SVGIG (reference sequence). V lost 0 bases, J lost 7 bases, and 5 bases stayed unmatched. CDR3 residues: CAWSVLGGSGELFF. The CDR3 region has the DNA TGTGCCTGGAGTGTATTGGGAGGGAGCGGGGAGCTGTTTTTT.

The chain recombines TRBV19 with TRBJ1-2; 8 bases match TRBD1. Looked up from germline, CDR1 is LNHDA and CDR2 is SQIVND (reference sequence). The length of the CDR3 is 14 residues. V shed 9 bases and J 4 bases; nucleotides not matched to a gene: 10. CDR3 in DNA: TGTGCCAGCTCCGTGGACAGGGCCATCTATGGCTACACCTTC. The encoded protein is CASSVDRAIYGYTF.

This rearrangement joins TRBV9 to TRBJ2-5; 8 bases align to TRBD1. The length of the CDR3 is 17 residues. Germline values: CDR1 SGDLS, CDR2 YYNGEE. The V and J ends lost 0 bases and 5 bases, in that order; junction bases with no gene match: 12. Here the CDR3 reads CASSVGQGRNWGETQYF. The CDR3 bases are TGTGCCAGCAGCGTAGGACAGGGGCGTAACTGGGGGGAGACCCAGTACTTC.

This clone has more than one count but fewer than ten. Other DNA sequences in this sample translate to the same CDR3. The chain joins TRBV7-2 to TRBJ1-6; no firm D call. The CDR3 runs 16 residues. V shed 1 base and J shed 0 bases, with 7 bases lying between them. The germline gives CDR1 SGHTA, CDR2 FQGNSA. The CDR3 nucleotides read TGTGCCAGCAGCTTAGGGGCGAGCTCCTATAATTCACCCCTCCACTTT. Translated, it gives CASSLGASSYNSPLHF. Variable domain in full (rest from reference TRBV7-2 and TRBJ1-6): GAGVSQSPSNKVTEKGKDVELRCDPISGHTALYWYRQSLGQGLEFLIYFQGNSAPDKSGLPSDRFSAERTGGSVSTLTIQRTQQEDSAVYLCASSLGASSYNSPLHFGNGTRLTVT.

This chain uses TRBV9 with TRBJ2-5, with a tentative D call TRBD2 (6 bases). The V and J ends lost 0 bases and 0 bases respectively, with 9 bases between them. The CDR3 is 15 residues long. Germline assignment: CDR1 SGDLS and CDR2 YYNGEE. As DNA, the CDR3 is TGTGCCAGCAGCGTAGCTGCGGGGTACCAAGAGACCCAGTACTTC. This gives the protein CASSVAAGYQETQYF.

This clone has only a few counts. The chain is built from TRBV5-4 and TRBJ1-5, with 10 bases lining up with TRBD1. This CDR3 contains 15 residues. Trimming took 4 bases from V and 4 from J; bases not matched to a gene: 5. Germline lookup yields CDR1 SGHNT and CDR2 YYREEE (reference sequence). The CDR3 region is CASSLDRGRNQPQHF. CDR3 bases: TGTGCCAGCAGCCTGGACAGGGGGAGAAATCAGCCCCAGCATTTT.